Below, 31 T cell receptor beta chains from the same sample are listed, as sequenced in a study of PD-1 blockade in mismatch repair-deficient tumors. The assay was immunoSEQ multiplex PCR, and TCRdb's table has in-frame clones only and misses some. The data contain under 20,000 clones, almost 85% of them singletons. This specimen consisted of PBMCs, obtained 52 weeks after starting pembrolizumab. These receptors originate from an adult with mismatch repair-deficient cancer.

The rearrangement uses TRBV6-4 and TRBJ1-5; D is unclear. Germline V gene data show CDR1 as MRHNA and CDR2 as SNTAGT. Trimming stripped 5 bases from V and 4 bases from J, with 9 bases between. The CDR3 sequence is 13 residues long. Here the CDR3 reads CASSLAANQPQHF. The DNA of the CDR3 is TGTGCCAGCAGTCTAGCAGCAAATCAGCCCCAGCATTTT.

This rearrangement joins TRBV6-5 to TRBJ2-3, with D possibly being TRBD2 (5 bases). The CDR3 is made up of 14 amino acids. The V and J ends lost 7 bases and 3 bases respectively, with 14 bases between them. From germline, CDR1 is MNHEY and CDR2 SVGAGI. The CDR3 sequence is CASNLLGPTDTQYF. CDR3 nucleotides: TGTGCCAGCAATTTACTAGGTCCAACAGATACGCAGTATTTT.

The V gene is TRBV11-3, the J gene TRBJ2-1; D may be TRBD1 (5 bases). The V end was cut by 0 bases, the J end by 12 bases, with 15 bases between. The CDR3 is 14 amino acids. CDR1 is SGHNT, CDR2 YENEEA, per germline. The CDR3 sequence is CASSLDRQTMRQFF. For the CDR3, the DNA is TGTGCCAGCAGCTTAGATCGACAGACAATGAGGCAGTTCTTC. The full variable domain, completed using reference TRBV11-3 and TRBJ2-1, is EAGVVQSPRYKIIEKKQPVAFWCNPISGHNTLYWYLQNLGQGPELLIRYENEEAVDDSQLPKDRFSAERLKGVDSTLKIQPAELGDSAVYLCASSLDRQTMRQFFGPGTRLTVL.

A few counts support this clone. The chain is built from TRBV4-2 and TRBJ1-3, with D uncertain. CDR3 size: 16 residues. Germline assignment: CDR1 LGHNA and CDR2 YNFKEQ. V dropped 5 bases and J dropped 0 bases, with 14 bases sitting between them. This CDR3 reads CASSALPGSSGNTIYF. CDR3 DNA: TGTGCCAGCAGCGCACTACCCGGTTCCTCTGGAAACACCATATATTTT.

This chain connects TRBV7-8 to TRBJ1-6; D unresolved. Trimming left V 2 bases short and J 6 bases short, with 8 bases between. Germline values: CDR1 SGHVS, CDR2 FQNEAQ. This CDR3 region has 14 residues. CDR3 in amino acids: CASSLIPSNSPLHF. The CDR3 nucleotides are TGTGCCAGCAGCTTAATTCCGAGTAATTCACCCCTCCACTTT.

The rearrangement uses TRBV7-2 and TRBJ2-4, with D unresolved. CDR1 SGHTA and CDR2 FQGNSA come from the germline V gene. Trimming stripped 0 bases from V and 7 bases from J, with 13 bases between. The CDR3 runs 15 residues. The CDR3 DNA is TGTGCCAGCAGCTTAGCAGGCCTTAGCAAGAACATTCAGTACTTC. This gives the protein CASSLAGLSKNIQYF.

The chain recombines TRBV7-6 with TRBJ2-1; tentatively, D is TRBD1 (5 bases). CDR3 size: 15 residues. Deletions cut 4 bases from V and 1 base from J, with 11 bases between. Per germline, CDR1 SGHVS and CDR2 FNYEAQ. The CDR3 reads CASSSQGGSYNEQFF. For the CDR3, the DNA is TGTGCCAGCAGCTCCCAGGGTGGATCCTACAATGAGCAGTTCTTC.

The gene calls are TRBV14 and TRBJ2-2; TRBD1 aligns across 8 bases. J gave up 5 bases and V 3 bases, and 5 bases lay outside the gene matches. The CDR3 totals 15 residues. The V gene's germline CDR1 is SGHDN and CDR2 FVKESK. CDR3 bases: TGTGCCAGCAGCCAGGACAGGGTCATAACCGGGGAGCTGTTTTTT. This encodes CASSQDRVITGELFF.

This clone was picked up one time. The V gene is TRBV18, the J gene TRBJ1-5; 9 bases are a match to TRBD1. Germline CDR1 and CDR2: KGHSH and LQKENI. Losses at the gene ends were 4 bases for V and 4 bases for J; bases not matched to a gene: 5. There are 15 residues in the CDR3. CDR3 DNA sequence: TGTGCCAGCTCACTACAGGGGGCGGGTAATCAGCCCCAGCATTTT. Translating gives CASSLQGAGNQPQHF.

V and J are TRBV7-9 and TRBJ1-1; D call uncertain. The CDR3 extends over 12 amino acids. CDR1 is SEHNR and CDR2 is FQNEAQ in the germline V gene (reference sequence). The ends were cut back, 5 bases at V and 10 bases at J, with 14 bases in the middle. CDR3: CASSAGSSAAFF. The CDR3 DNA sequence: TGTGCCAGCAGCGCGGGTTCTTCGGCAGCTTTCTTT.

The chain uses TRBV6-4 and TRBJ2-2, with 11 bases identical to TRBD1. This CDR3 region has 16 residues. Germline V lookup: CDR1 MRHNA, CDR2 SNTAGT. Trimming at V came to 3 bases and at J to 4 bases, leaving 4 bases not matched to a gene. CDR3 amino acids: CASSEKGTGGTGELFF. The DNA for the CDR3 is TGTGCCAGCAGTGAAAAAGGGACAGGGGGCACCGGGGAGCTGTTTTTT.

This chain joins TRBV27 and TRBJ2-2; 9 nucleotides align to TRBD2. The CDR3 runs to 15 residues. Unmatched junction bases numbered 3, after V lost 5 bases and J lost 2 bases. Germline values: CDR1 MNHEY, CDR2 SMNVEV (reference sequence). CDR3 DNA: TGTGCCAGCAGTAGCCTAGCGGGAAACACCGGGGAGCTGTTTTTT. It translates to CASSSLAGNTGELFF.

The chain recombines TRBV5-1 with TRBJ2-6; D uncertain. Trimming took off 4 bases at V and 0 bases at J, with 5 bases between the two ends. Germline loops: CDR1 SGHRS, CDR2 YFSETQ. The CDR3 extends over 14 amino acids. CDR3 protein: CASSHSSGANVLTF. DNA for the CDR3: TGCGCCAGCAGCCATAGCTCTGGGGCCAACGTCCTGACTTTC. Looking up the rest from reference TRBV5-1 and TRBJ2-6 gives the full variable domain: KAGVTQTPRYLIKTRGQQVTLSCSPISGHRSVSWYQQTPGQGLQFLFEYFSETQRNKGNFPGRFSGRQFSNSRSEMNVSTLELGDSALYLCASSHSSGANVLTFGAGSRLTVL.

The chain couples TRBV21-1 to TRBJ1-1. TRBV21-1 is given as a pseudogene. The CDR3 has 14 residues. CDR3 amino acids: CASSKGAGSTEAFF. The CDR3 DNA follows: TGTGCCAGCAGCAAAGGGGCCGGGAGCACTGAAGCTTTCTTT.

This chain links TRBV9 with TRBJ1-5; D is undetermined. There are 13 residues in the CDR3. Germline values: CDR1 SGDLS, CDR2 YYNGEE. V lost 0 bases to trimming and J lost 4 bases, with 5 bases between them. The CDR3 region is CASSVAPNQPQHF. The CDR3 nucleotides read TGTGCCAGCAGCGTAGCTCCGAATCAGCCCCAGCATTTT.

As for this clone: This specimen includes other DNA sequences encoding the same CDR3. This chain links TRBV6-4 with TRBJ1-2; D remains ambiguous. Deletions cut 6 bases from V and 4 bases from J, with 15 bases between. CDR1 and CDR2 (germline): MRHNA, SNTAGT. The CDR3 is made up of 14 amino acids. Here the CDR3 DNA reads TGTGCCAGCAGACCGACGGGAACCGCCTATGGCTACACCTTC. It encodes CASRPTGTAYGYTF.

This clone was seen only once. The CDR3 DNA reads TGTGCCAGCTCACTCTACCCAAGAAACCATGAAGCTTTCTTT. Its protein product is CASSLYPRNHEAFF. V is TRBV18 and J is TRBJ1-1; unclear D gene. Per germline, CDR1 KGHSH and CDR2 LQKENI. V was pared by 4 bases and J by 7 bases, with 16 bases between. This CDR3 comprises 14 residues.

The chain couples TRBV5-1 to TRBJ1-1, with 8 nucleotides matching TRBD1. The germline V gene encodes CDR1 SGHRS and CDR2 YFSETQ. The CDR3 contains 14 residues. V lost 3 bases to trimming and J lost 1 base; unmatched junction nucleotides: 2. CDR3 protein: CASSWGTGNTEAFF. The CDR3 coding sequence is TGCGCCAGCAGCTGGGGGACAGGGAACACTGAAGCTTTCTTT.

A single count supports this clone. The V call is TRBV7-3, the J call TRBJ2-3, with 11 nucleotides matching TRBD1. The germline gives CDR1 SGHTA, CDR2 FQGTGA. This CDR3 region has 15 residues. V lost 2 bases to trimming and J lost 6 bases; unmatched junction nucleotides: 4. Here the CDR3 DNA reads TGTGCCAGCAGCTTAGGACAGGGGGCCATGGATACGCAGTATTTT. It specifies CASSLGQGAMDTQYF.

V is TRBV2 and J is TRBJ2-4; 7 bases map to TRBD1. CDR1 and CDR2 from the germline V gene are SNHLY and FYNNEI. V gave up 6 bases and J gave up 0 bases; unmatched junction bases: 2. This CDR3 spans 14 amino acids. The CDR3, as DNA: TGTGCCAGCAGGGGGACAGTAGCCAAAAACATTCAGTACTTC. It specifies CASRGTVAKNIQYF. Complete variable domain (other parts from reference TRBV2 and TRBJ2-4): EPEVTQTPSHQVTQMGQEVILRCVPISNHLYFYWYRQILGQKVEFLVSFYNNEISEKSEIFDDQFSVERPDGSNFTLKIRSTKLEDSAMYFCASRGTVAKNIQYFGAGTRLSVL.

This chain links TRBV5-4 with TRBJ2-3; 15 bases are a match to TRBD2. The germline CDR1 and CDR2 sequences are SGHNT and YYREEE (reference sequence). The CDR3 has 18 residues. Trimming at V came to 4 bases and at J to 1 base, leaving 7 bases not matched to a gene. DNA of the CDR3: TGTGCCAGCAGCGGACTAGCGGGAGGGCGTGATGGCACAGATACGCAGTATTTT. Its translation: CASSGLAGGRDGTDTQYF.

The CDR3 sequence is CASQTGRPQPQHF. The DNA for the CDR3 is TGTGCCAGCCAAACAGGGCGCCCTCAGCCCCAGCATTTT. The V and J genes are TRBV6-1 and TRBJ1-5, with TRBD1 as a possible D gene (6 bases). Germline-derived CDR1 and CDR2 are MNHNS and SASEGT. The ends were cut back, 8 bases at V and 6 bases at J, with 14 bases in the middle. The CDR3 covers 13 residues.

The J gene is TRBJ2-1, the V gene TRBV5-6; D perhaps matches TRBD1 (6 bases). With 4 bases removed from V and 9 bases from J, the gap between germline ends came to 17 bases. This CDR3 region has 14 residues. In germline, CDR1 is SGHDT, CDR2 YYEEEE. CDR3 region: CASSPRDKHSEQFF. In DNA, the CDR3 is TGTGCCAGCAGCCCCCGGGACAAACACAGTGAGCAGTTCTTC.

As DNA, the CDR3 is TGTGCCAGTAGTGGAGGCAGAACGAACACCGGGGAGCTGTTTTTT. This codes for CASSGGRTNTGELFF. The chain links TRBV19 to TRBJ2-2; perhaps TRBD2 as D (5 bases). This CDR3 contains 15 residues. The V gene lost 5 bases and the J gene lost 0 bases, with 10 bases spanning the gap. Germline V gene sequence: CDR1 LNHDA, CDR2 SQIVND (reference sequence). The variable domain in full, completed from reference TRBV19 and TRBJ2-2, reads DGGITQSPKYLFRKEGQNVTLSCEQNLNHDAMYWYRQDPGQGLRLIYYSQIVNDFQKGDIAEGYSVSREKKESFPLTVTSAQKNPTAFYLCASSGGRTNTGELFFGEGSRLTVL.

The CDR3 loop reads CASSLDYSRANYGYTF. CDR3 DNA sequence: TGTGCCAGCAGCTTAGATTACAGTAGAGCTAACTATGGCTACACCTTC. J is TRBJ1-2 and V is TRBV7-9; D unclear. CDR1 is SEHNR, CDR2 FQNEAQ, per germline (reference sequence). Trimming stripped 1 base from V and 0 bases from J, with 12 bases between. There are 16 residues in the CDR3. Based on the CDR3 plus reference TRBV7-9 and TRBJ1-2, the full variable domain is DTGVSQNPRHKITKRGQNVTFRCDPISEHNRLYWYRQTLGQGPEFLTYFQNEAQLEKSRLLSDRFSAERPKGSFSTLEIQRTEQGDSAMYLCASSLDYSRANYGYTFGSGTRLTVV.

This rearrangement joins TRBV10-2 to TRBJ1-2; the D gene is possibly TRBD1 (6 bases). Germline CDR1 and CDR2: WSHSY and SAAADI. Trimming removed 6 bases at V and 2 bases at J, with 10 bases between. The CDR3 extends over 13 amino acids. The chain's CDR3 is CASRDTGNYGYTF. CDR3 nucleotides: TGCGCCAGCAGGGACACAGGGAACTATGGCTACACCTTC.

The CDR3: CASRDLTGQGQNTEAFF. The CDR3 nucleotides are TGTGCCAGCAGAGATCTGACTGGACAGGGTCAGAACACTGAAGCTTTCTTT. This chain links TRBV28 with TRBJ1-1; the match to TRBD1 covers 8 bases. Germline-derived CDR1 and CDR2 are MDHEN and SYDVKM. This CDR3 is built from 17 residues. Trimming cost V 6 bases and J 1 base; bases outside gene matches: 13.

The chain recombines TRBV29-1 with TRBJ2-3; a weak D match, TRBD2 (5 bases). Deletions cut 7 bases from V and 2 bases from J, with 7 bases between. Looked up from germline, CDR1 is SQVTM and CDR2 is ANQGSEA. There are 11 residues in the CDR3. The CDR3 DNA reads TGCAGCGGGACTTACACAGATACGCAGTATTTT. Protein sequence: CSGTYTDTQYF.

The chain couples TRBV7-2 to TRBJ2-1, with unresolved D. The CDR3 totals 13 residues. Germline-derived CDR1 and CDR2 are SGHTA and FQGNSA. Trimming took 1 base from V and 5 from J, leaving 6 bases between them. CDR3 loop: CASSLGPNNEQFF. CDR3 nucleotide sequence: TGTGCCAGCAGCTTAGGTCCCAACAATGAGCAGTTCTTC. The whole variable domain, remainder taken from reference TRBV7-2 and TRBJ2-1, is GAGVSQSPSNKVTEKGKDVELRCDPISGHTALYWYRQSLGQGLEFLIYFQGNSAPDKSGLPSDRFSAERTGGSVSTLTIQRTQQEDSAVYLCASSLGPNNEQFFGPGTRLTVL.

The gene calls are TRBV18 and TRBJ2-2; a weak D match, TRBD1 (5 bases). V was shortened by 2 bases and J by 0 bases, with 10 bases between the two germline ends. Per the germline V gene, CDR1 is KGHSH and CDR2 is LQKENI. This CDR3 has 16 residues. CDR3 nucleotide sequence: TGTGCCAGCTCACCAATCAGGGCAACGAACACCGGGGAGCTGTTTTTT. It yields the protein CASSPIRATNTGELFF.

This rearrangement joins TRBV18 to TRBJ1-2; D might be TRBD1 (6 bases). Germline assignment: CDR1 KGHSH and CDR2 LQKENI. CDR3 length equals 15 residues. The V end was cut by 2 bases, the J end by 6 bases, with 16 bases between. In nucleotides, the CDR3 is TGTGCCAGCTCACCAGAAACAGGGACCGCGAATGGCTACACCTTC. Translated: CASSPETGTANGYTF.